The source of this TCR beta chain is a study of T cell responses to AZD1222 COVID-19 vaccine. Overall study findings and caveats: In all cases, repertoires were sampled only after the peak T cell response. CD4 TCRs linked to vaccination spanned spike, dominating at 160-218 and 743-854. A mostly white British donor set with more females was recruited, and clonal diversity was possibly underestimated. A reported finding is that nearly half of spike-specific TCRs target unmutated variant regions.

The table came from immunoSEQ multiplex PCR; TCRdb's copy has only in-frame clones and leaves some out. The sample yields roughly 130,000 clones, approximately 85% seen once. This clone was seen only once. No antigen is known for it. Per germline, CDR1 KGHSH and CDR2 LQKENI. The CDR3 is 16 amino acids. V shed 3 bases, J shed 7 bases, and the junction held 11 bases outside the gene matches. This TCR was recovered from an adult in good health. Sample: peripheral blood, taken on day 0 of AZD1222 vaccination. V is TRBV18 and J is TRBJ1-2; TRBD1 aligns across 10 bases. In DNA form, the CDR3 reads TGTGCCAGCTCACCCTCCGGACAGGGGGTTTCGGGTGGCTACACCTTC. It is translated as CASSPSGQGVSGGYTF. The full variable domain, completed using reference TRBV18 and TRBJ1-2, is NAGVMQNPRHLVRRRGQEARLRCSPMKGHSHVYWYRQLPEEGLKFMVYLQKENIIDESGMPKERFSAEFPKEGPSILRIQQVVRGDSAAYFCASSPSGQGVSGGYTFGSGTRLTVV.